The present T cell receptor beta chain was sequenced within a study of T cell changes during pregnancy in multiple sclerosis. Measured with immunoSEQ multiplex PCR; TCRdb has only the in-frame clones, and not every one. The data hold some 100,000 clones, with 75% to 95% observed a single time. The V gene lost 3 bases and the J gene lost 4 bases, with 13 bases spanning the gap. The germline V gene encodes CDR1 LNHDA and CDR2 SQIVND (reference sequence). The CDR3 is 14 amino acids. V gene TRBV19 combines with J gene TRBJ2-7, with a weak D call TRBD1 (6 bases). The clonotype comes from a female donor with multiple sclerosis, enrolled in a pregnancy study. Sequencing used peripheral blood, obtained in the second trimester of pregnancy. CDR3 sequence (DNA): TGTGCCAGTAGTATCGGCAGGGGATTTTACGAGCAGTACTTC. Protein: CASSIGRGFYEQYF.